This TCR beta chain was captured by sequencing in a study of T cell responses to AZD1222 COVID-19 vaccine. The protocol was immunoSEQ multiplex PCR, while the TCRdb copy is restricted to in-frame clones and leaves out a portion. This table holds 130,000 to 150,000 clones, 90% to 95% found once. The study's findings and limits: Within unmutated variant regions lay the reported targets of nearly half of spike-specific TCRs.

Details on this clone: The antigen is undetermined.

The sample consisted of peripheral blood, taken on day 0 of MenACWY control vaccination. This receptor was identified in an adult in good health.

CDR3 coding DNA: TGTGCCAGCAGCCCGCAGGGGGGGAATTCACCCCTCCACTTT. This gives the protein CASSPQGGNSPLHF. J is TRBJ1-6 and V is TRBV3-1 (or the pseudogene TRBV3-2); TRBD1 agrees at 7 bases. Per germline, CDR1 LGHDT and CDR2 YNNKEL (reference sequence). This CDR3 is 14 amino acids long. V gave up 4 bases and J gave up 7 bases; unmatched junction bases: 4.